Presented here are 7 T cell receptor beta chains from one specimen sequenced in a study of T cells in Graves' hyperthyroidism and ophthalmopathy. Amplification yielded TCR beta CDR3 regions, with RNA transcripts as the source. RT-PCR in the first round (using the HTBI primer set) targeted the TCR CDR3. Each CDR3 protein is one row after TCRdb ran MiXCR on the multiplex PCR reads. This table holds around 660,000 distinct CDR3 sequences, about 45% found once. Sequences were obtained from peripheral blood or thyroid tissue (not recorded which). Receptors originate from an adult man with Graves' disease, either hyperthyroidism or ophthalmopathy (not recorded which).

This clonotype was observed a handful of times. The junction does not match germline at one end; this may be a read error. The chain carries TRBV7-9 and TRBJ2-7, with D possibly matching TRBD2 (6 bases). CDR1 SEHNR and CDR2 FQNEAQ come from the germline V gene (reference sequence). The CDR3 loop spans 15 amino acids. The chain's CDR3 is CASSLAQRASYEQYF. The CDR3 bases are TGTGCCAGCAGCCTAGCCCAGCGGGCCTCCTACGAGCAGTACTTC.

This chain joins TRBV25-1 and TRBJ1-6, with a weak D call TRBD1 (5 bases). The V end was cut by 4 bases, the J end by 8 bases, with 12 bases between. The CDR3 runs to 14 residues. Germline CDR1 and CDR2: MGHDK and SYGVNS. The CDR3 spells CASSGGRSYSPLHF. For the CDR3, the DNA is TGTGCCAGCAGTGGGGGCAGAAGTTATTCACCCCTCCACTTT.

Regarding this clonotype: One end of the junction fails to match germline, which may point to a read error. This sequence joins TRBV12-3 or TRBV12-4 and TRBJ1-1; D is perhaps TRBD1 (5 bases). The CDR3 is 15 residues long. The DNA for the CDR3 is TGTGCCGGCAGATACAACAGGAGGGGTAGCACTGAAGCTTTCTTT. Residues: CAGRYNRRGSTEAFF.

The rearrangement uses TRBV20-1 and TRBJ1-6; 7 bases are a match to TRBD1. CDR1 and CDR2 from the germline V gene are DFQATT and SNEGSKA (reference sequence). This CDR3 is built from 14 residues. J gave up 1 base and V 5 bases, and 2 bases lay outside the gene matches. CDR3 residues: CSAPTGSYNSPLHF. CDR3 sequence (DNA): TGCAGTGCTCCGACAGGGTCCTATAATTCACCCCTCCACTTT.

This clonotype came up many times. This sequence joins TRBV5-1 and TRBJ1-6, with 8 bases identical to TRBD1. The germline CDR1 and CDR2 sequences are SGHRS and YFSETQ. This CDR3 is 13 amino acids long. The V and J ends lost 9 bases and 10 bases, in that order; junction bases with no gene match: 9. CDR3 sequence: CATKTGENSPLHF. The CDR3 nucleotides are TGCGCCACCAAGACAGGGGAAAACTCACCCCTCCACTTT.

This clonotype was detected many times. The CDR3 DNA sequence: TGTGCCAGCAGCGTAGGGGGGGTCGGTGAAAAACTGTTTTTT. This translates into CASSVGGVGEKLFF. V and J are TRBV9 and TRBJ1-4; TRBD1 might be the D (5 bases). Trimming took off 0 bases at V and 7 bases at J, with 10 bases between the two ends. This CDR3 comprises 14 residues. Germline V gives CDR1 SGDLS, CDR2 YYNGEE. Full variable domain (rest looked up from reference TRBV9 and TRBJ1-4): DSGVTQTPKHLITATGQRVTLRCSPRSGDLSVYWYQQSLDQGLQFLIQYYNGEERAKGNILERFSAQQFPDLHSELNLSSLELGDSALYFCASSVGGVGEKLFFGSGTQLSVL.

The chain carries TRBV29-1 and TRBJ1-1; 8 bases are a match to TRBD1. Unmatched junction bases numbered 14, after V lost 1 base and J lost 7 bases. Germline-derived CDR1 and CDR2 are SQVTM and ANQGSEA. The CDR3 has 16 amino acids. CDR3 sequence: CSVEGGPGGRQNEAFF. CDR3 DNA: TGCAGCGTTGAAGGGGGGCCAGGGGGCCGGCAGAATGAAGCTTTCTTT.